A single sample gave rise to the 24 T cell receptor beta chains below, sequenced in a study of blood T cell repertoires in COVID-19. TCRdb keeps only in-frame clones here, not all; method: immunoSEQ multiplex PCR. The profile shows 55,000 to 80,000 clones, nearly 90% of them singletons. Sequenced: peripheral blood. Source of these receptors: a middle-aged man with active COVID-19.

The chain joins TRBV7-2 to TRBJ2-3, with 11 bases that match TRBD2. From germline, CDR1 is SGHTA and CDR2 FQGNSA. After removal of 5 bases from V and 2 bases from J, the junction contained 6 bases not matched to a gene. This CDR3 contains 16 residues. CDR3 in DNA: TGTGCCAGCAGCCCACGGACTAGCGGGTTCACAGATACGCAGTATTTT. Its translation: CASSPRTSGFTDTQYF.

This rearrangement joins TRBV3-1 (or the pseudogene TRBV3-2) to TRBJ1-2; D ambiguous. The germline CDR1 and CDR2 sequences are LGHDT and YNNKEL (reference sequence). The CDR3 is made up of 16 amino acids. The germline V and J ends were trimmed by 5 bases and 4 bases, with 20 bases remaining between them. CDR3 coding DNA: TGTGCCAGCAGCGGTGGCGGCGTTCAAGTGTCCTATGGCTACACCTTC. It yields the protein CASSGGGVQVSYGYTF.

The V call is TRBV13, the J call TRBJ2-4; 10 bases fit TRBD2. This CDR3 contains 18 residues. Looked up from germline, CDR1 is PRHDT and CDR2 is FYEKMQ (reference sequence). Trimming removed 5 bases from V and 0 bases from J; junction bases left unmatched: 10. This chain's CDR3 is CASSTGLAGDLAKNIQYF. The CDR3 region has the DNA TGTGCCAGCAGCACAGGGCTAGCGGGGGACTTAGCCAAAAACATTCAGTACTTC.

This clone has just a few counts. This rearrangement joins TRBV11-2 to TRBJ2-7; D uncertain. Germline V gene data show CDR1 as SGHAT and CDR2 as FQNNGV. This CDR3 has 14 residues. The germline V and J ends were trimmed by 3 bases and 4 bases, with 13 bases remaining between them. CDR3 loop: CASSFRAARYEQYF. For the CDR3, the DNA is TGTGCCAGCAGCTTTCGCGCAGCCAGGTACGAGCAGTACTTC.

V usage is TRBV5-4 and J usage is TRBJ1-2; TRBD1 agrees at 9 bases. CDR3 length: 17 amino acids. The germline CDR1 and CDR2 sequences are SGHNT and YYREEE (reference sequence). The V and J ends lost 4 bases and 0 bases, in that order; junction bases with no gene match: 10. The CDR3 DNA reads TGTGCCAGCAGCGGGAAGGGACAGGGAAGAACTAACTATGGCTACACCTTC. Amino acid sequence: CASSGKGQGRTNYGYTF.

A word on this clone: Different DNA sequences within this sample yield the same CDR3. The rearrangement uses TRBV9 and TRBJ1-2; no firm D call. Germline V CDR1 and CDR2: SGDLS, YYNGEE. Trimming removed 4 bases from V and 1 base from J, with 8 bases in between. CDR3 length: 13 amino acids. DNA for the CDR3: TGTGCCAGCAGCCCTCCTAGTAACTATGGCTACACCTTC. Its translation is CASSPPSNYGYTF.

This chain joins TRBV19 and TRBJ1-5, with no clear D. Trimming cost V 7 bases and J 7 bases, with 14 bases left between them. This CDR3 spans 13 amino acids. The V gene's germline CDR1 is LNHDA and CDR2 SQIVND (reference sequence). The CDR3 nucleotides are TGTGCCAGTACGTCCGGGTTAAGGCAGCCCCAGCATTTT. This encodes CASTSGLRQPQHF.

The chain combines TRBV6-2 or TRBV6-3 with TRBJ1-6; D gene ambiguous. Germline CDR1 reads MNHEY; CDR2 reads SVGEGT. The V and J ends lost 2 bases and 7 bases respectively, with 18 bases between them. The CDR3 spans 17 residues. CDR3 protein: CASSYAGNSLWNSPLHF. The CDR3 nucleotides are TGTGCCAGCAGTTACGCGGGAAACTCCCTTTGGAATTCACCCCTCCACTTT.

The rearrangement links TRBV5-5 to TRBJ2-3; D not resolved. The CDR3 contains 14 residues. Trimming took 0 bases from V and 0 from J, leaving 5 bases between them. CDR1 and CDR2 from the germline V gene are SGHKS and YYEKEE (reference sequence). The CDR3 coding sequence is TGTGCCAGCAGCTTGGACCAGAGCACAGATACGCAGTATTTT. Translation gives CASSLDQSTDTQYF. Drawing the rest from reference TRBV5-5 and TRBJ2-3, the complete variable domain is DAGVTQSPTHLIKTRGQQVTLRCSPISGHKSVSWYQQVLGQGPQFIFQYYEKEERGRGNFPDRFSARQFPNYSSELNVNALLLGDSALYLCASSLDQSTDTQYFGPGTRLTVL.

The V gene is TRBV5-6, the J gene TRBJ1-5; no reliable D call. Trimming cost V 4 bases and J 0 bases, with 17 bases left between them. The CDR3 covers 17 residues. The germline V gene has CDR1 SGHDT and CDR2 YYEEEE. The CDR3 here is CASSHLGSLNSNQPQHF. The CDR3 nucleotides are TGTGCCAGCAGCCACCTAGGATCCCTAAATAGCAATCAGCCCCAGCATTTT. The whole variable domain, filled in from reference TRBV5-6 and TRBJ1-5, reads DAGVTQSPTHLIKTRGQQVTLRCSPKSGHDTVSWYQQALGQGPQFIFQYYEEEERQRGNFPDRFSGHQFPNYSSELNVNALLLGDSALYLCASSHLGSLNSNQPQHFGDGTRLSIL.

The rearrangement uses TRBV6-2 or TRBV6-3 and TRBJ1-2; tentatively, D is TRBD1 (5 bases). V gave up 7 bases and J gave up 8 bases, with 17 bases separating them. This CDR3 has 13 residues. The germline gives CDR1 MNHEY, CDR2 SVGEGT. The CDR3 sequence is CASIPSPQGGYTF. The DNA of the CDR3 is TGTGCCAGCATCCCCTCCCCGCAGGGCGGCTACACCTTC.

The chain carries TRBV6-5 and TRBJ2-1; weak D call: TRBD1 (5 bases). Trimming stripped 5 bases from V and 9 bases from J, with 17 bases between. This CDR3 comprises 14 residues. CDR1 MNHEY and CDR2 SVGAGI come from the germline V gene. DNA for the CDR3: TGTGCCAGCAGTACGCGACAGTCCCGAGGTGAGCAGTTCTTC. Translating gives CASSTRQSRGEQFF.

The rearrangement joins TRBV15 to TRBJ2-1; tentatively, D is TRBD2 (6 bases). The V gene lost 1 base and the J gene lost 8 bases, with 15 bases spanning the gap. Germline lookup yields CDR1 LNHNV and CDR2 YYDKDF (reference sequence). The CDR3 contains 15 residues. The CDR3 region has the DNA TGTGCCACCAGCAGAGTCGGGGGATCTATCTATGAGCAGTTCTTC. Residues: CATSRVGGSIYEQFF.

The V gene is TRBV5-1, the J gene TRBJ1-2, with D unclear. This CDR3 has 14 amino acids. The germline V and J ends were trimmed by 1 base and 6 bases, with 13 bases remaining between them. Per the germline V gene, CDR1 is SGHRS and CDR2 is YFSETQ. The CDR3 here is CASSLSGLSDGYTF. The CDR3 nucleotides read TGCGCCAGCAGCTTGTCGGGGTTGAGTGATGGCTACACCTTC.

In DNA form, the CDR3 reads TGCAGTGCTAGTTCAGACCAAGAGACCCAGTACTTC. Encoded protein: CSASSDQETQYF. The chain combines TRBV20-1 with TRBJ2-5; D is unresolved. The CDR3 has 12 residues. The V and J ends lost 3 bases and 0 bases respectively, with 5 bases between them. Germline assignment: CDR1 DFQATT and CDR2 SNEGSKA (reference sequence).

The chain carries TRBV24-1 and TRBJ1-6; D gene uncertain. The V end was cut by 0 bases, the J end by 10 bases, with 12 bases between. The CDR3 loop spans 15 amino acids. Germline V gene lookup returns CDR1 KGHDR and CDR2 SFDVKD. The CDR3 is CATSDLLLASSPLHF. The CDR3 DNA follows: TGTGCCACCAGTGATTTGCTTCTTGCGTCGTCACCCCTCCACTTT.

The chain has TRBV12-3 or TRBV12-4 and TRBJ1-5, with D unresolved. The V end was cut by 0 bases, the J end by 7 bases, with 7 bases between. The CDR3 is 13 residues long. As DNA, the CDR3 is TGTGCCAGCAGTTTAGCGCAGTACCAGCCCCAGCATTTT. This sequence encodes CASSLAQYQPQHF.

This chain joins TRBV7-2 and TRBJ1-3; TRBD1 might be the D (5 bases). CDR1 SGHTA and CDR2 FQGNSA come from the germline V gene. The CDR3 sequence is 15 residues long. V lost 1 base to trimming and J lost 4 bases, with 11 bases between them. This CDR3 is CASSLEQAAGNTIYF. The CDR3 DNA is TGTGCCAGCAGCTTAGAACAGGCTGCCGGAAACACCATATATTTT.

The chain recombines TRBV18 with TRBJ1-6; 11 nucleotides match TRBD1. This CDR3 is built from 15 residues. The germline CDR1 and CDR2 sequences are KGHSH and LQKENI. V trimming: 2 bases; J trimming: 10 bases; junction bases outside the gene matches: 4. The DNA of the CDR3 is TGTGCCAGCTCACCAGGACAGGGGGCTGGCTCACCCCTCCACTTT. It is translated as CASSPGQGAGSPLHF. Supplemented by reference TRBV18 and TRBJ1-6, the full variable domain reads NAGVMQNPRHLVRRRGQEARLRCSPMKGHSHVYWYRQLPEEGLKFMVYLQKENIIDESGMPKERFSAEFPKEGPSILRIQQVVRGDSAAYFCASSPGQGAGSPLHFGNGTRLTVT.

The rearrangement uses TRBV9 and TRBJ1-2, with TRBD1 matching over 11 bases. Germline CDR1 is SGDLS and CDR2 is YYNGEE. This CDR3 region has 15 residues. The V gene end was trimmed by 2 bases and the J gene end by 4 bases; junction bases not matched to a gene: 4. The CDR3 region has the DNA TGTGCCAGCAGCGTGGGGGACAGGGGGTTCTATGGCTACACCTTC. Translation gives CASSVGDRGFYGYTF. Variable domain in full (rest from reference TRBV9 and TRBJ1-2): DSGVTQTPKHLITATGQRVTLRCSPRSGDLSVYWYQQSLDQGLQFLIQYYNGEERAKGNILERFSAQQFPDLHSELNLSSLELGDSALYFCASSVGDRGFYGYTFGSGTRLTVV.

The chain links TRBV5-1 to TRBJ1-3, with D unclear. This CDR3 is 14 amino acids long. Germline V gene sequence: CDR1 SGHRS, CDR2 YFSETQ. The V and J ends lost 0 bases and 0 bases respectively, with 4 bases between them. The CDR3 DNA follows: TGCGCCAGCAGCTTGGATATCTCTGGAAACACCATATATTTT. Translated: CASSLDISGNTIYF.

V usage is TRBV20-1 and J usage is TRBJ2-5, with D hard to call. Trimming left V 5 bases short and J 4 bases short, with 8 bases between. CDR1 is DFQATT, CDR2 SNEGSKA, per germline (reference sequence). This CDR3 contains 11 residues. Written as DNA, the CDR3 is TGCAGTGCTCAATCGGGAGAGACCCAGTACTTC. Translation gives CSAQSGETQYF.

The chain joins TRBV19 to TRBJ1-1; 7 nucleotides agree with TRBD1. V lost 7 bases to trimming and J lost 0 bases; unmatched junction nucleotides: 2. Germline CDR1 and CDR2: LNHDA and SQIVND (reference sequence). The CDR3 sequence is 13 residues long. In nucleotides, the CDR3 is TGTGCCAGTAACAGGGGATTGAACACTGAAGCTTTCTTT. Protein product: CASNRGLNTEAFF.

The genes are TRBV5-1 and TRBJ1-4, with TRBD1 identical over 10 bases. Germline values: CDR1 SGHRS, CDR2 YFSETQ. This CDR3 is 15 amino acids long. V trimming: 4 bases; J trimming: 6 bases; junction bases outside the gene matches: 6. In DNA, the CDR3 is TGCGCCAGCAGCCCTGACAGGGGGCGGGATGAAAAACTGTTTTTT. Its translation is CASSPDRGRDEKLFF.